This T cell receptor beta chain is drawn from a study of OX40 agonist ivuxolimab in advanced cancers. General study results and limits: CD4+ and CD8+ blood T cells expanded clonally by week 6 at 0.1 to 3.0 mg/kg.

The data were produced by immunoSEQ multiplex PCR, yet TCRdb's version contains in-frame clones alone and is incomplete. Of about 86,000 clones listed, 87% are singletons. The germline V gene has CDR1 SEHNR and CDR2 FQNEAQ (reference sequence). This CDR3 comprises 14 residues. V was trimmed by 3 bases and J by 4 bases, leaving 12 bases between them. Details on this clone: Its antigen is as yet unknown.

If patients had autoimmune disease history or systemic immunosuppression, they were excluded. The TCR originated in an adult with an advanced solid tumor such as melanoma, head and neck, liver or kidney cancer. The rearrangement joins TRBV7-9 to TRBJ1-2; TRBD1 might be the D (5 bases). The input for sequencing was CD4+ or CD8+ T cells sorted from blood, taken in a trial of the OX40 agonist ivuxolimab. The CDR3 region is CASSFLTGSYGYTF. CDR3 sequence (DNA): TGTGCCAGCAGCTTCTTAACAGGATCCTATGGCTACACCTTC. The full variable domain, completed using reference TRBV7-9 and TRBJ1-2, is DTGVSQNPRHKITKRGQNVTFRCDPISEHNRLYWYRQTLGQGPEFLTYFQNEAQLEKSRLLSDRFSAERPKGSFSTLEIQRTEQGDSAMYLCASSFLTGSYGYTFGSGTRLTVV.